This T cell receptor (beta chain) was retrieved from a study of blood T cell repertoires in COVID-19. The repertoire was sequenced with immunoSEQ multiplex PCR; TCRdb's copy has only in-frame clones and lacks some. The profile covers 280,000 or so clones, with approximately 83% appearing a single time and 2.2% taken by the ten largest. Per germline, CDR1 SGHRS and CDR2 YFSETQ. Trimming cost V 3 bases and J 4 bases, with 22 bases left between them. The CDR3 contains 17 residues. This clone showed up just a few times. The sample consisted of PBMCs or T cells enriched from blood (not recorded which). The V gene is TRBV5-1, the J gene TRBJ1-1; the D gene is possibly TRBD1 (6 bases). The TCR was taken from a young man who had recovered from COVID-19. CDR3 DNA sequence: TGCGCCAGCAGCTCCACAACAGGGCCGGGGTTGTCCACTGAAGCTTTCTTT. Its protein is CASSSTTGPGLSTEAFF.